This TCR beta chain was retrieved from a study of technical replicates of blood from several donors. CDR3 length: 14 amino acids. From germline, CDR1 is LNHDA and CDR2 SQIVND (reference sequence). V lost 4 bases to trimming and J lost 4 bases; unmatched junction nucleotides: 4. The method was immunoSEQ multiplex PCR; TCRdb's version includes in-frame clones alone and lacks a portion of them. In the table there are 13,000 or so clones, 65% to 90% of which are singletons. The source of this sequence is a human donor in good health. The rearrangement links TRBV19 to TRBJ2-5; 9 nucleotides align to TRBD1. Sample: PBMCs. Here the CDR3 DNA reads TGTGCCAGTAGTACTCCGGGACAGGGAGAGACCCAGTACTTC. Translation: CASSTPGQGETQYF.